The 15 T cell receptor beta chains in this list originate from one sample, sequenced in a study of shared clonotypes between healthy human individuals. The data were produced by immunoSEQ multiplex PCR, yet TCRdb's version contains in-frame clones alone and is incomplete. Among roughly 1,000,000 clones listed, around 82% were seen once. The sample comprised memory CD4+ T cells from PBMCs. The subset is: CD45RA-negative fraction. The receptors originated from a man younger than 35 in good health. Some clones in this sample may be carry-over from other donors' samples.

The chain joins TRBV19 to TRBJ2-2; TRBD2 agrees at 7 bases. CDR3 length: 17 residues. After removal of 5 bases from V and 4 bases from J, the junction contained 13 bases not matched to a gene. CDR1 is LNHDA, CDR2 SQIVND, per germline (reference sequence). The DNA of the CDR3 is TGTGCCAGTAGTCGAGATGGCGGGAGAAGTTTCACCGGGGAGCTGTTTTTT. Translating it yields CASSRDGGRSFTGELFF. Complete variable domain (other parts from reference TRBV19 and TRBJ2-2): DGGITQSPKYLFRKEGQNVTLSCEQNLNHDAMYWYRQDPGQGLRLIYYSQIVNDFQKGDIAEGYSVSREKKESFPLTVTSAQKNPTAFYLCASSRDGGRSFTGELFFGEGSRLTVL.

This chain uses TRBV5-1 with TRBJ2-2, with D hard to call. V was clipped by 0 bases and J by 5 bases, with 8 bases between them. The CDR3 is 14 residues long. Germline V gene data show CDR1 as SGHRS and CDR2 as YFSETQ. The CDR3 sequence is CASSLDSGTGELFF. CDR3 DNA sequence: TGCGCCAGCAGCTTGGACAGTGGAACCGGGGAGCTGTTTTTT.

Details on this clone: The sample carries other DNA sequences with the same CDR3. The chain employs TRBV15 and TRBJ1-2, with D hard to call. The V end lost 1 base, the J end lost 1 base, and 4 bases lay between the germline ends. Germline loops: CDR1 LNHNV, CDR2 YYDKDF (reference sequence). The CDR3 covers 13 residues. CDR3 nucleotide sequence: TGTGCCACCAGCAGAGGCGGTAACTATGGCTACACCTTC. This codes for CATSRGGNYGYTF.

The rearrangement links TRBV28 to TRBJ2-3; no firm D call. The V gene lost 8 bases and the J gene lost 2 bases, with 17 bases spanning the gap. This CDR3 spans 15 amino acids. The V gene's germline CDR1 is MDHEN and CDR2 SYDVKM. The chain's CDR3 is CASVAPGIHTDTQYF. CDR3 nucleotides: TGTGCCAGCGTCGCCCCAGGAATACACACAGATACGCAGTATTTT.

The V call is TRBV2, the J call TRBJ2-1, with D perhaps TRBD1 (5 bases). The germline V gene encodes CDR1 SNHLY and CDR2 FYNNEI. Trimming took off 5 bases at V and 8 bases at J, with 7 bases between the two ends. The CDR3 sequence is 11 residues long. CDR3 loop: CASSPQDEQFF. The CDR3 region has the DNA TGTGCCAGCAGTCCACAGGATGAGCAGTTCTTC.

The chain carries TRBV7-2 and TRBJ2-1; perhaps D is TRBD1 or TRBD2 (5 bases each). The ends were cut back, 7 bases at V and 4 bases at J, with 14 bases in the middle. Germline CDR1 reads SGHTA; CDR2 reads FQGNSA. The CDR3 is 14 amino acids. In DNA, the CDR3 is TGTGCCAGCACCTTGGGACGGCCGTACAATGAGCAGTTCTTC. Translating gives CASTLGRPYNEQFF.

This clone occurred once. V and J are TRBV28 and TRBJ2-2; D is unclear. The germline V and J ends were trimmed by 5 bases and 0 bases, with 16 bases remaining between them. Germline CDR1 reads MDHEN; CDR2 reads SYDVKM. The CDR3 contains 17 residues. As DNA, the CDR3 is TGTGCCAGCAGTAGAGGCAGCTGGCCCCCGAACACCGGGGAGCTGTTTTTT. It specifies CASSRGSWPPNTGELFF. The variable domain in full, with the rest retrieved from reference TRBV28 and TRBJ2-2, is DVKVTQSSRYLVKRTGEKVFLECVQDMDHENMFWYRQDPGLGLRLIYFSYDVKMKEKGDIPEGYSVSREKKERFSLILESASTNQTSMYLCASSRGSWPPNTGELFFGEGSRLTVL.

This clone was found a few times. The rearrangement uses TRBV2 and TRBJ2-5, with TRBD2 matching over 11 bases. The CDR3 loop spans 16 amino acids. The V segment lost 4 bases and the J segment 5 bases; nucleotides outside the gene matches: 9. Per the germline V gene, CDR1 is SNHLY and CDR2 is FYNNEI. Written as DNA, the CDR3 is TGTGCCAGCAGTGCTACCGGGACTAGCGGAGCGGAGACCCAGTACTTC. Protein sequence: CASSATGTSGAETQYF.

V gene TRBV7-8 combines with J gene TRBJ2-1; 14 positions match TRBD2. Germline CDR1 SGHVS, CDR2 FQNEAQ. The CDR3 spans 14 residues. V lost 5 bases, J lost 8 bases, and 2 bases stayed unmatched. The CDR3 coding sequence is TGTGCCAGCAGCGGGACTAGCGGGAGTTATGAGCAGTTCTTC. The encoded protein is CASSGTSGSYEQFF.

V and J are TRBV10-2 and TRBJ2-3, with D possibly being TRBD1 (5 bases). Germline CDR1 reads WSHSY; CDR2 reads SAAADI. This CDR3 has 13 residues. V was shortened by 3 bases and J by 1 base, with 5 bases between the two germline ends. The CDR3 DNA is TGCGCCAGCAGTGAACAGGGCACAGATACGCAGTATTTT. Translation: CASSEQGTDTQYF.

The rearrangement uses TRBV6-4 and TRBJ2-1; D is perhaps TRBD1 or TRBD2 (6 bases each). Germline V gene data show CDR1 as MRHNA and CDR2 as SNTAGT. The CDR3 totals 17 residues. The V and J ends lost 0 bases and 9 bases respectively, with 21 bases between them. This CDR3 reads CASSDSGGPGLVREQFF. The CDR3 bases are TGTGCCAGCAGTGACTCGGGGGGCCCGGGACTGGTTCGTGAGCAGTTCTTC.

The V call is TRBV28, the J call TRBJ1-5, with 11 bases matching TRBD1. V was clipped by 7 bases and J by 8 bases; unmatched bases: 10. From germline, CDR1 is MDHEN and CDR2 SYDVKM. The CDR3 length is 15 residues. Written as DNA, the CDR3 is TGTGCCAGCACCGCACCTGGGACAGGGGGAGAGCCCCAGCATTTT. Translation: CASTAPGTGGEPQHF.

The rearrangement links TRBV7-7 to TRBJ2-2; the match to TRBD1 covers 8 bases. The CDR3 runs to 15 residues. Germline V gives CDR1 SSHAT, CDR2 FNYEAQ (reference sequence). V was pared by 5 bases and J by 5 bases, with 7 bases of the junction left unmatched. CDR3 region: CASSPRDRQTGELFF. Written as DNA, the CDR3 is TGTGCCAGCAGCCCTCGGGACAGGCAGACCGGGGAGCTGTTTTTT. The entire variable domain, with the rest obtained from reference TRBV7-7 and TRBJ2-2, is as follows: GAGVSQSPRYKVTKRGQDVTLRCDPISSHATLYWYQQALGQGPEFLTYFNYEAQPDKSGLPSDRFSAERPEGSISTLTIQRTEQRDSAMYRCASSPRDRQTGELFFGEGSRLTVL.

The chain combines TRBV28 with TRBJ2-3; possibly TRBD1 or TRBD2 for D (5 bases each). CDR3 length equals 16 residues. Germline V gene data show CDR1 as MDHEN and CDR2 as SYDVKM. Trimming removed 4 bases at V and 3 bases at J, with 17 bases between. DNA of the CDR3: TGTGCCAGCAGTTATCTTGAGGGGATTATGACAGATACGCAGTATTTT. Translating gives CASSYLEGIMTDTQYF.

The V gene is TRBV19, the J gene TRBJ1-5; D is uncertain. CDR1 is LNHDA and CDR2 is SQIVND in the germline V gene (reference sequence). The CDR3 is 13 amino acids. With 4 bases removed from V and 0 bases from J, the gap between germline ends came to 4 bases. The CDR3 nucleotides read TGTGCCAGTAGTAGAATTAGCAATCAGCCCCAGCATTTT. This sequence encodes CASSRISNQPQHF. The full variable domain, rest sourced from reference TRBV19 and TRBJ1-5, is DGGITQSPKYLFRKEGQNVTLSCEQNLNHDAMYWYRQDPGQGLRLIYYSQIVNDFQKGDIAEGYSVSREKKESFPLTVTSAQKNPTAFYLCASSRISNQPQHFGDGTRLSIL.